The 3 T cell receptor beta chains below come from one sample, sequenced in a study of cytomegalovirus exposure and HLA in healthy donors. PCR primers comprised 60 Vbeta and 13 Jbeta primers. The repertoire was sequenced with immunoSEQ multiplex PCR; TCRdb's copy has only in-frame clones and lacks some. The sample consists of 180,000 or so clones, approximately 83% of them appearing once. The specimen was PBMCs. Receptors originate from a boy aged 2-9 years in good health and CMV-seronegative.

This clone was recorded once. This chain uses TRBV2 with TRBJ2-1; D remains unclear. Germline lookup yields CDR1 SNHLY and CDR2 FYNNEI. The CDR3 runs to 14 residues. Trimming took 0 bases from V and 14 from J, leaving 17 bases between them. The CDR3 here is CASSEALELSRKFF. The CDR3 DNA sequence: TGTGCCAGCAGTGAAGCTTTGGAACTATCTAGGAAGTTCTTC.

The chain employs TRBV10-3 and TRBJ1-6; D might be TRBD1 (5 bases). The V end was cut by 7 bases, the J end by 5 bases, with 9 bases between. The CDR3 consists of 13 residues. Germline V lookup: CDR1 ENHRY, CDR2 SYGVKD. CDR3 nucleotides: TGTGCCATCAAACAGGATGATAATTCACCCCTCCACTTT. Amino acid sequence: CAIKQDDNSPLHF.

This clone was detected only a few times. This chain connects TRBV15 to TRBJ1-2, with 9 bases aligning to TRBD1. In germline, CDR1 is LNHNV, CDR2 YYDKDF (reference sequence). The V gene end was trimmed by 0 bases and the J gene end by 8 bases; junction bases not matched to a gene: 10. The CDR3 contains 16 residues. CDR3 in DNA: TGTGCCACCAGCAGAGATGCCGCCCGGGACAGGGTAGGCTACACCTTC. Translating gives CATSRDAARDRVGYTF. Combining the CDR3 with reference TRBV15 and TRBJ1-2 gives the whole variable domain DAMVIQNPRYQVTQFGKPVTLSCSQTLNHNVMYWYQQKSSQAPKLLFHYYDKDFNNEADTPDNFQSRRPNTSFCFLDIRSPGLGDTAMYLCATSRDAARDRVGYTFGSGTRLTVV.